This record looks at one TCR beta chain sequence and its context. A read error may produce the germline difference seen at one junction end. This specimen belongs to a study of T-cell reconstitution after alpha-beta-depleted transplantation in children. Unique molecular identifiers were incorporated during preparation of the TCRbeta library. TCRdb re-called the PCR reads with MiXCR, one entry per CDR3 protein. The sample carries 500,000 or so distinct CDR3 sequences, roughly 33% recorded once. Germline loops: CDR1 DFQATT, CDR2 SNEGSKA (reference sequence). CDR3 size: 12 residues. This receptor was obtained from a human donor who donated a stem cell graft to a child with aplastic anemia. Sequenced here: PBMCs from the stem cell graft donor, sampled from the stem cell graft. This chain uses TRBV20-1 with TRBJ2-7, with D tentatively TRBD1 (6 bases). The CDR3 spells CSARDPPDSELF. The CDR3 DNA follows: TGCAGTGCTAGAGATCCCCCGGACAGTGAGTTGTTC.